This is a list of T cell receptor beta chains from one sample in a study of identical twins. Each CDR3 protein is one row after TCRdb ran MiXCR on the 5' RACE reads. This table holds about 690,000 distinct CDR3 sequences, roughly 6.2% found once. Sequencing input: naive T cells sorted from blood. The receptors shown here come from a man younger than 35 in good health. Both conserved end residues are part of each CDR3. Fields, in order: V gene, CDR3 length, CDR3 protein.

V gene: TRBV5-6; CDR3 length: 16; CDR3 protein: CASSLAGREFIDEQYF
V gene: TRBV4-3; CDR3 length: 16; CDR3 protein: CASSQEPGFPTDTQYF
V gene: TRBV7-3; CDR3 length: 13; CDR3 protein: CASSLTTDQPQHF
V gene: TRBV6-5; CDR3 length: 17; CDR3 protein: CASSSSWREGRGETQYF
V gene: TRBV7-2; CDR3 length: 13; CDR3 protein: CASSLLSTDTQYF
V gene: TRBV7-8; CDR3 length: 17; CDR3 protein: CASSPFLRDSGANVLTF
V gene: TRBV12-3/TRBV12-4; CDR3 length: 11; CDR3 protein: CASRRTETQYF
V gene: TRBV9; CDR3 length: 15; CDR3 protein: CASSVAWGGSYEQYF
V gene: TRBV7-2; CDR3 length: 14; CDR3 protein: CASSPVQGDYGYTF
V gene: TRBV27; CDR3 length: 14; CDR3 protein: CASSLSRNNYGYTF
V gene: TRBV4-2; CDR3 length: 14; CDR3 protein: CASSQVPTGNTIYF
V gene: TRBV6-5; CDR3 length: 16; CDR3 protein: CASSYSRGTPYNEQFF
V gene: TRBV6-5; CDR3 length: 14; CDR3 protein: CASSFDRVGTEAFF
V gene: TRBV14; CDR3 length: 15; CDR3 protein: CASSQVGQINEKLFF
V gene: TRBV6-2/TRBV6-3; CDR3 length: 15; CDR3 protein: CASRGWGWSQETQYF
V gene: TRBV12-3/TRBV12-4; CDR3 length: 12; CDR3 protein: CASSLNAPARFF
V gene: TRBV29-1; CDR3 length: 14; CDR3 protein: CSVLITLGDYGYTF
V gene: TRBV5-1; CDR3 length: 19; CDR3 protein: CASSLDPSGQGGSTDTQYF
V gene: TRBV6-1; CDR3 length: 14; CDR3 protein: CASKLQGSNEKLFF
V gene: TRBV7-9; CDR3 length: 12; CDR3 protein: CASRLEENIQYF
V gene: TRBV20-1; CDR3 length: 16; CDR3 protein: CSARADGRPVGTEAFF
V gene: TRBV5-1; CDR3 length: 15; CDR3 protein: CASSRDGNSNQPQHF
V gene: TRBV12-3/TRBV12-4; CDR3 length: 14; CDR3 protein: CASSYRDRAYGYTF
V gene: TRBV5-1; CDR3 length: 18; CDR3 protein: CASSWGGPKQGSPDTQYF
V gene: TRBV5-1; CDR3 length: 15; CDR3 protein: CASSGTGGFTDTQYF
V gene: TRBV30; CDR3 length: 13; CDR3 protein: CAWNYEMNTEAFF
V gene: TRBV11-2; CDR3 length: 15; CDR3 protein: CASSLGAVRTGELFF
V gene: TRBV29-1; CDR3 length: 16; CDR3 protein: CSVTTGWLAGGDIQYF
V gene: TRBV4-2; CDR3 length: 17; CDR3 protein: CASSQVPQREGIDEQFF
V gene: TRBV12-3/TRBV12-4; CDR3 length: 13; CDR3 protein: CAMALDSGNTIYF
V gene: TRBV6-2/TRBV6-3; CDR3 length: 15; CDR3 protein: CASSYPGGATDTQYF
V gene: TRBV6-6; CDR3 length: 13; CDR3 protein: CASSRTTGFEAFF
V gene: TRBV27; CDR3 length: 17; CDR3 protein: CASSLLGPQRASYEQYF
V gene: TRBV30; CDR3 length: 13; CDR3 protein: CAWRKQGDTEAFF
V gene: TRBV29-1; CDR3 length: 10; CDR3 protein: CSVLTGVQFF
V gene: TRBV6-2/TRBV6-3; CDR3 length: 14; CDR3 protein: CASMDGRENNEQFF
V gene: TRBV20-1; CDR3 length: 13; CDR3 protein: CSASPLGQETQYF
V gene: TRBV18; CDR3 length: 15; CDR3 protein: CASSSTGLTSNVLTF
V gene: TRBV12-3/TRBV12-4; CDR3 length: 15; CDR3 protein: CASSFFGTSGDTQYF
V gene: TRBV7-2; CDR3 length: 15; CDR3 protein: CASSFGRGWNSPLHF
V gene: TRBV18; CDR3 length: 15; CDR3 protein: CASSPSQGLNTEAFF
V gene: TRBV7-8; CDR3 length: 13; CDR3 protein: CASSNPRFREQFF
V gene: TRBV25-1; CDR3 length: 15; CDR3 protein: CASSEYISDRETQYF
V gene: TRBV6-5; CDR3 length: 13; CDR3 protein: CASSYQRTDTQYF
V gene: TRBV5-6; CDR3 length: 15; CDR3 protein: CASSKGTSGGDTQYF
V gene: TRBV11-2; CDR3 length: 16; CDR3 protein: CASSQGVTGRSGELFF
V gene: TRBV10-3; CDR3 length: 13; CDR3 protein: CAIRDGSNQPQHF
V gene: TRBV5-1; CDR3 length: 14; CDR3 protein: CASSSQGPLAEAFF
V gene: TRBV5-1; CDR3 length: 16; CDR3 protein: CASSFTSGSSYNEQFF
V gene: TRBV5-1; CDR3 length: 16; CDR3 protein: CASSRASLASEETQYF
V gene: TRBV6-5; CDR3 length: 13; CDR3 protein: CASSYSGYNEQFF